The next 8 T cell receptor beta chains were all read from a single sample in a study of T cell clonality in common variable immunodeficiency. Method: immunoSEQ multiplex PCR; TCRdb's copy keeps in-frame clones and lacks some. The sample has more than 55,000 clones, none seen only once; the top ten hold about 1.5%. The sample was peripheral blood mononuclear cells. These receptors were taken from a person between 18 and 69 years old in good health.

This clone was seen repeatedly, ten times or more. The read finishes 3 residues shy of the CDR3 end, and the germline J gene is used to complete it. The gene calls are TRBV3-1 (or the pseudogene TRBV3-2) and TRBJ1-4, with 7 bases identical to TRBD1. This CDR3 spans 19 amino acids. Losses at the gene ends were 0 bases for V and 7 bases for J; bases not matched to a gene: 17. Germline lookup yields CDR1 LGHDT and CDR2 YNNKEL (reference sequence). CDR3: CASSQDSGQNGTACEKLFF. The sequenced part of the CDR3 DNA is TGTGCCAGCAGCCAAGATTCGGGACAGAATGGAACAGCTTGTGAAAAA.

This clone was recorded many times. The read stops 3 residues short of the end of the CDR3; the missing end is completed from the germline J gene. This chain joins TRBV7-2 and TRBJ2-6; D gene uncertain. This CDR3 is built from 15 residues. V was trimmed by 6 bases and J by 1 base, leaving 10 bases between them. Germline CDR1 SGHTA, CDR2 FQGNSA. The CDR3 DNA, read in part, is TGTGCCAGCAGAGCGACGCCTTCTGGGGCCAACGTC. As protein: CASRATPSGANV. The whole CDR3 is CASRATPSGANVLTF.

Many counts were recorded for this clone. The read ends 3 residues early relative to the CDR3; the germline J gene fills the gap. This chain links TRBV20-1 with TRBJ2-5, with D tentatively TRBD1 (5 bases). CDR3 length equals 14 residues. V was cut by 0 bases and J by 7 bases, with 15 bases left in between. Germline V gene data show CDR1 as DFQATT and CDR2 as SNEGSKA (reference sequence). Partial CDR3 DNA: TGCAGTGCTAGAGATTCAGGGAAGGAGCGGACC. This codes for CSARDSGKERT. The entire CDR3 protein is CSARDSGKERTQYF.

This clone was detected many times. The read gets to within 3 residues of the CDR3 end, and the germline J gene fills in the rest. This chain joins TRBV5-1 and TRBJ2-5; 7 bases fit TRBD2. The CDR3 extends over 13 amino acids. Per germline, CDR1 SGHRS and CDR2 YFSETQ. V dropped 5 bases and J dropped 0; count of bases not matched to a gene: 1. CDR3 DNA, as far as it was read: TGCGCCAGCAGGGGGGGGGACCAAGAGACC. Its translation is CASRGGDQET. The CDR3 in full is CASRGGDQETQYF.

This clone was seen many times. The read is 3 residues too short to cover the CDR3 end, so that end is filled in from the germline J gene. The chain joins TRBV6-2 or TRBV6-3 to TRBJ2-7; 13 positions agree with TRBD2. The CDR3 contains 15 residues. V was pared by 5 bases and J by 1 base, with 2 bases of the junction left unmatched. Germline CDR1 is MNHEY and CDR2 is SVGEGT. The CDR3 spells CASSTTSGRSYEQYF. CDR3 DNA, as far as it was read: TGTGCCAGCAGTACGACTAGCGGGAGGTCCTACGAG.

This clone was recorded at least ten times. The read ends 3 residues before the CDR3 terminus; that terminus is restored from the germline J gene. The V call is TRBV2, the J call TRBJ2-7, with D tentatively TRBD2 (5 bases). Germline V gives CDR1 SNHLY, CDR2 FYNNEI. The V end lost 7 bases, the J end lost 0 bases, and 7 bases lay between the germline ends. The CDR3 loop spans 12 amino acids. CDR3 DNA, as far as it was read: TGTGCCAGCAAGGACTTCTCCTACGAG. Translating gives CASKDFSYE. The whole CDR3 region reads CASKDFSYEQYF.

This clone appeared a few times. With the read ending 3 residues before the CDR3 end, the germline J gene is used to fill in that end. The chain links TRBV7-2 to TRBJ1-2; 9 positions agree with TRBD1. Germline V gives CDR1 SGHTA, CDR2 FQGNSA. The CDR3 runs to 14 residues. The CDR3 loop is CASSLDRGPGGYTF. The part of the CDR3 DNA that was read is TGTGCCAGCAGCTTAGACAGGGGGCCTGGGGGC.

The table lists this clone with many counts. The CDR3 is cut off 3 residues early in the read; its end comes from the germline J gene. This rearrangement joins TRBV28 to TRBJ2-3; D gene ambiguous. CDR1 and CDR2 (germline): MDHEN, SYDVKM. This CDR3 is built from 14 residues. Trimming stripped 6 bases from V and 4 bases from J, with 14 bases between. The sequenced part of the CDR3 DNA is TGTGCCAGCAGCCCCTCCGGTCTCCCAGATACG. Its translation is CASSPSGLPDT. The full CDR3 sequence reads CASSPSGLPDTQYF.